The 28 T cell receptor beta chains below come from one sample, sequenced in a study of control samples from healthy donors and cancer patients. Clones were read by immunoSEQ multiplex PCR, and TCRdb kept only the in-frame ones, dropping some. The sample carries 85,000 to 90,000 clones, approximately 86% recorded once. Material for sequencing was blood. The receptors here all came from a man younger than 45 in good health.

The V call is TRBV19, the J call TRBJ1-2; no definite D call. CDR1 LNHDA and CDR2 SQIVND come from the germline V gene (reference sequence). Trimming shortened V by 3 bases and J by 7 bases, and 9 bases separated the two germline ends. The CDR3 totals 12 residues. In DNA form, the CDR3 reads TGTGCCAGTAGTATTGGGTGGTCTGGCTACACCTTC. Translating gives CASSIGWSGYTF. Full variable domain (remainder filled in from reference TRBV19 and TRBJ1-2): DGGITQSPKYLFRKEGQNVTLSCEQNLNHDAMYWYRQDPGQGLRLIYYSQIVNDFQKGDIAEGYSVSREKKESFPLTVTSAQKNPTAFYLCASSIGWSGYTFGSGTRLTVV.

The chain recombines TRBV27 with TRBJ2-5; unclear D gene. This CDR3 comprises 15 residues. Trimming removed 2 bases at V and 1 base at J, with 11 bases between. Germline assignment: CDR1 MNHEY and CDR2 SMNVEV (reference sequence). CDR3 nucleotides: TGTGCCAGCAGTTTAAGGTCACGTAGCCAAGAGACCCAGTACTTC. It yields the protein CASSLRSRSQETQYF.

There are a few counts of this clone. The chain links TRBV6-2 or TRBV6-3 to TRBJ2-2; 7 nucleotides line up with TRBD1. Germline CDR1 is MNHEY and CDR2 is SVGEGT. The V segment lost 5 bases and the J segment 4 bases; nucleotides outside the gene matches: 7. This CDR3 spans 15 amino acids. The CDR3 sequence is CASSDRAVGTGELFF. The CDR3 DNA follows: TGTGCCAGCAGTGACAGGGCGGTTGGCACCGGGGAGCTGTTTTTT.

The chain couples TRBV2 to TRBJ1-1; 9 bases agree with TRBD1. The germline gives CDR1 SNHLY, CDR2 FYNNEI. Trimming removed 4 bases from V and 5 bases from J; junction bases left unmatched: 8. This CDR3 region has 15 residues. The CDR3 is CASSASGTGLTEAFF. The CDR3 DNA reads as TGTGCCAGCAGTGCCTCCGGGACAGGGTTGACTGAAGCTTTCTTT.

The rearrangement links TRBV28 to TRBJ1-2, with TRBD1 identical over 8 bases. V lost 4 bases and J lost 8; bases outside the gene matches: 12. The length of the CDR3 is 15 residues. Germline V gives CDR1 MDHEN, CDR2 SYDVKM. CDR3 sequence reads: CASSSHDRGSRGYTF. The CDR3 DNA reads TGTGCCAGCAGTTCCCACGACAGGGGAAGTCGGGGCTACACCTTC.

This clone was observed a few times. The V gene is TRBV4-1, the J gene TRBJ1-5; 10 bases fit TRBD1. This CDR3 is built from 19 residues. Unmatched junction bases numbered 16, after V lost 4 bases and J lost 4 bases. The germline CDR1 and CDR2 sequences are MGHRA and YSYEKL. The CDR3 loop reads CASSLQGGFGTGENQPQHF. CDR3 coding DNA: TGCGCCAGCAGCCTACAGGGGGGATTCGGGACAGGGGAAAATCAGCCCCAGCATTTT.

The rearrangement joins TRBV5-6 to TRBJ1-1; D not certain. This CDR3 is built from 15 residues. V shed 0 bases and J shed 0 bases, with 9 bases lying between them. In germline, CDR1 is SGHDT, CDR2 YYEEEE. CDR3 region: CASSLVGRLNTEAFF. DNA for the CDR3: TGTGCCAGCAGCTTGGTTGGCAGATTGAACACTGAAGCTTTCTTT.

V usage is TRBV10-3 and J usage is TRBJ1-2; tentative D call: TRBD1 (5 bases). The CDR3 contains 14 residues. In germline, CDR1 is ENHRY, CDR2 SYGVKD. Trimming took 4 bases from V and 4 from J, leaving 13 bases between them. The CDR3 nucleotides are TGTGCCATCAGTGCCGGGGGGGGGAGCTATGGCTACACCTTC. Encoded protein: CAISAGGGSYGYTF.

The table lists this clone with a count of one. CDR3 bases: TGTGCCAGCAGCCCGCCGGGGGCCACCGGGGAGCTGTTTTTT. Amino acids: CASSPPGATGELFF. The J gene is TRBJ2-2, the V gene TRBV9; D may match TRBD1 or TRBD2 (6 bases each). The V and J ends lost 4 bases and 4 bases respectively, with 11 bases between them. CDR3 length equals 14 residues. The germline V gene encodes CDR1 SGDLS and CDR2 YYNGEE.

V is TRBV10-3 and J is TRBJ2-5, with TRBD2 matching over 15 bases. Germline values: CDR1 ENHRY, CDR2 SYGVKD. The CDR3 is 17 residues long. The V gene end was trimmed by 6 bases and the J gene end by 1 base; junction bases not matched to a gene: 6. The CDR3 DNA is TGTGCCATCAGCGTCCCGGGACTAGCGGGGGGCCAAGAGACCCAGTACTTC. It is translated as CAISVPGLAGGQETQYF.

The chain combines TRBV9 with TRBJ1-2; tentative D call: TRBD1 (5 bases). V was pared by 0 bases and J by 3 bases, with 15 bases between. The CDR3 covers 16 residues. Germline V gives CDR1 SGDLS, CDR2 YYNGEE. The CDR3 loop is CASSVDRMGDYYGYTF. In DNA form, the CDR3 reads TGTGCCAGCAGCGTAGACAGGATGGGGGATTACTATGGCTACACCTTC.

The V and J genes are TRBV12-3 or TRBV12-4 and TRBJ2-5, with D unclear. The CDR3 runs 12 residues. The ends were cut back, 3 bases at V and 6 bases at J, with 8 bases in the middle. CDR3 loop: CASSLGDKTQYF. The CDR3 DNA follows: TGTGCCAGCAGTTTGGGTGATAAGACCCAGTACTTC.

This chain joins TRBV2 and TRBJ1-1, with D unclear. In germline, CDR1 is SNHLY, CDR2 FYNNEI. The CDR3 has 13 amino acids. The germline V and J ends were trimmed by 5 bases and 4 bases, with 11 bases remaining between them. In nucleotides, the CDR3 is TGTGCCAGCAGTAGGACGATGGGCACTGAAGCTTTCTTT. It specifies CASSRTMGTEAFF. The whole variable domain, remainder taken from reference TRBV2 and TRBJ1-1, is EPEVTQTPSHQVTQMGQEVILRCVPISNHLYFYWYRQILGQKVEFLVSFYNNEISEKSEIFDDQFSVERPDGSNFTLKIRSTKLEDSAMYFCASSRTMGTEAFFGQGTRLTVV.

The chain is built from TRBV30 and TRBJ1-1; 8 nucleotides line up with TRBD1. Germline V gene lookup returns CDR1 GTSNPN and CDR2 SVGIG (reference sequence). The CDR3 runs 12 residues. V lost 8 bases to trimming and J lost 5 bases; unmatched junction nucleotides: 7. CDR3 in amino acids: CAARRTGTEAFF. CDR3 nucleotide sequence: TGTGCCGCCCGAAGGACAGGGACTGAAGCTTTCTTT.

The chain has TRBV21-1 and TRBJ1-1; TRBD1 reflects the table's D call only, with no check against the DNA. TRBV21-1 represents a pseudogene. CDR3 size: 17 residues. CDR3 in amino acids: CASSKATGQGAHTEAFF. Here the CDR3 DNA reads TGTGCCAGCAGCAAAGCTACGGGACAGGGGGCGCACACTGAAGCTTTCTTT.

This chain connects TRBV9 to TRBJ2-1, with 10 bases aligning to TRBD2. Germline lookup yields CDR1 SGDLS and CDR2 YYNGEE. This CDR3 spans 15 amino acids. J was trimmed by 9 bases and V by 0 bases; bases with no gene match: 6. In nucleotides, the CDR3 is TGTGCCAGCAGCGTAGGGAGCGGGGGGGCGGTTGAGCAGTTCTTC. Its protein is CASSVGSGGAVEQFF.

This clone occurred a few times. Other nucleotide sequences in the sample specify the same CDR3. The chain links TRBV6-2 or TRBV6-3 to TRBJ2-1; a possible D gene is TRBD2 (7 bases). CDR3 length: 16 residues. Trimming stripped 0 bases from V and 3 bases from J, with 12 bases between. From germline, CDR1 is MNHEY and CDR2 SVGEGT. CDR3 loop: CASSYSGRGRYNEQFF. The CDR3 nucleotides are TGTGCCAGCAGTTACTCGGGGCGGGGGCGCTACAATGAGCAGTTCTTC.

The rearrangement links TRBV4-1 to TRBJ2-3, with a tentative D call TRBD2 (6 bases). Germline loops: CDR1 MGHRA, CDR2 YSYEKL. CDR3 length: 15 residues. V lost 0 bases and J lost 6, with 13 bases in between. CDR3 loop: CASSQDGLPGDTQYF. The DNA for the CDR3 is TGCGCCAGCAGCCAAGACGGACTACCTGGGGATACGCAGTATTTT.

This chain links TRBV21-1 with TRBJ1-2. TRBV21-1 is reported as a pseudogene. This CDR3 contains 13 residues. CDR3 sequence (DNA): TGTGCCAGCAGCAAAGGGGGATTCTATGGCTACACCTTC. Translated: CASSKGGFYGYTF.

This chain uses TRBV24-1 with TRBJ1-2; TRBD1 agrees at 7 bases. This CDR3 is 15 amino acids long. The ends lost 4 bases at V and 8 bases at J; junction bases unmatched: 12. Per the germline V gene, CDR1 is KGHDR and CDR2 is SFDVKD. The CDR3 sequence is CATSDPGQPLRGYTF. The CDR3 DNA is TGTGCCACCAGTGACCCGGGACAGCCCCTTAGGGGCTACACCTTC.

As for this clone: This specimen includes other DNA sequences encoding the same CDR3. The rearrangement links TRBV20-1 to TRBJ2-5; unclear D gene. The CDR3 length is 10 residues. Germline V gives CDR1 DFQATT, CDR2 SNEGSKA (reference sequence). V dropped 4 bases and J dropped 1 base, with 1 base sitting between them. DNA of the CDR3: TGCAGTGCTATCCAAGAGACCCAGTACTTC. It codes for CSAIQETQYF.

The V and J genes are TRBV23-1 and TRBJ2-5; 8 bases line up with TRBD2. TRBV23-1 is labeled an ORF, and its function is uncertain. Unmatched junction bases numbered 12, after V lost 6 bases and J lost 0 bases. The CDR3 runs 17 residues. The CDR3 here is CASSHGGEAPDQETQYF. DNA of the CDR3: TGCGCCAGCAGCCACGGGGGGGAGGCCCCGGACCAAGAGACCCAGTACTTC.

This rearrangement joins TRBV5-1 to TRBJ2-2; a weak D match, TRBD2 (6 bases). V was shortened by 0 bases and J by 2 bases, with 8 bases between the two germline ends. CDR1 is SGHRS, CDR2 YFSETQ, per germline. The CDR3 is 15 residues long. CDR3: CASSLGGTNTGELFF. The CDR3 DNA sequence: TGCGCCAGCAGCTTGGGAGGGACTAACACCGGGGAGCTGTTTTTT.

The chain couples TRBV9 to TRBJ2-1; 7 nucleotides match TRBD1. Germline-derived CDR1 and CDR2 are SGDLS and YYNGEE. V shed 2 bases and J 7 bases; nucleotides not matched to a gene: 6. The CDR3 is 14 residues long. The CDR3 protein is CASSVGQVDNEQFF. The DNA of the CDR3 is TGTGCCAGCAGCGTTGGACAGGTCGATAATGAGCAGTTCTTC. Variable domain in full (rest from reference TRBV9 and TRBJ2-1): DSGVTQTPKHLITATGQRVTLRCSPRSGDLSVYWYQQSLDQGLQFLIQYYNGEERAKGNILERFSAQQFPDLHSELNLSSLELGDSALYFCASSVGQVDNEQFFGPGTRLTVL.

This chain joins TRBV10-2 and TRBJ1-3; D remains unclear. Germline CDR1 is WSHSY and CDR2 is SAAADI. Trimming cost V 2 bases and J 7 bases, with 9 bases left between them. There are 13 residues in the CDR3. CDR3 coding DNA: TGCGCCAGCAGTGAGGGATCCTGGAACACCATATATTTT. Translation: CASSEGSWNTIYF.

The chain employs TRBV7-9 and TRBJ1-3; 9 bases are shared with TRBD1. The length of the CDR3 is 17 residues. The V and J ends lost 1 base and 1 base, in that order; junction bases with no gene match: 5. Germline lookup yields CDR1 SEHNR and CDR2 FQNEAQ (reference sequence). The CDR3 nucleotides are TGTGCCAGCAGCTTAGTTGGGACAGGGAGGTCTGGAAACACCATATATTTT. Translated, it gives CASSLVGTGRSGNTIYF.

The chain employs TRBV20-1 and TRBJ1-1; the match to TRBD1 covers 7 bases. V lost 3 bases to trimming and J lost 3 bases; unmatched junction nucleotides: 4. Germline loops: CDR1 DFQATT, CDR2 SNEGSKA (reference sequence). The CDR3 sequence is 13 residues long. The CDR3 loop reads CSASPGTDTEAFF. The CDR3 bases are TGCAGTGCTAGTCCAGGGACAGACACTGAAGCTTTCTTT.

This chain uses TRBV21-1 with TRBJ2-1; TRBD2, as called in the table, went unchecked against the DNA. TRBV21-1 corresponds to a pseudogene. This CDR3 is 17 amino acids long. The DNA of the CDR3 is TGTGCCAGCAGCAACCATTGGGAGCGGGGCCCTATCAATGAGCAGTTCTTC. Its translation: CASSNHWERGPINEQFF.